This is a list of T cell receptor beta chains from one sample in a study of cytomegalovirus exposure and HLA in healthy donors. The method was immunoSEQ multiplex PCR; TCRdb's version includes in-frame clones alone and lacks a portion of them. The profile shows roughly 150,000 clones, roughly nine tenths of them singletons. The sequenced sample was PBMCs. These receptors originate from a man between 18 and 35 years old in good health and CMV-seropositive. Each CDR3 is given with its conserved first and last residue. D genes are given only for firm matches. Some rows mark clone size as missing; the rest say once, few, many or name a class of expanded clone.

j_call | d_call | v_call | clone_size | cdr3_nt | cdr3_aa
TRBJ2-7 | TRBD1 | TRBV5-1 | NA | TGCGCCAGCAGCCAGGACTGGGGGGACAGGGGGTACGAGCAGTACTTC | CASSQDWGDRGYEQYF
TRBJ2-3 | TRBD2 | TRBV7-2 | NA | TGTGCCAGCAGCTTAGGGGGGCTAGCGGGGACCTTCACAGATACGCAGTATTTT | CASSLGGLAGTFTDTQYF
TRBJ2-1 | NA | TRBV10-2 | NA | TGCGCCAGCAGTGAATTAGGGGATGAGCAGTTCTTC | CASSELGDEQFF
TRBJ2-7 | NA | TRBV5-1 | NA | TGCGCCAGCAGCTTGCGGGAGCCCCAAACCTACGAGCAGTACTTC | CASSLREPQTYEQYF
TRBJ2-4 | NA | TRBV5-4 | NA | TGTGCCAGCAGCCTAGGACTATGGCGGACCATGGGGGCCAAAAACATTCAGTACTTC | CASSLGLWRTMGAKNIQYF
TRBJ2-1 | NA | TRBV4-1 | once | TGCGCCAGCAGCCTTCGGGTCCAGAGGGATGAGCAGTTCTTC | CASSLRVQRDEQFF
TRBJ1-1 | NA | TRBV5-4 | many | TGTGCCAGCACCATCGGGGGGACCGGTTGGACTGAAGCTTTCTTT | CASTIGGTGWTEAFF
TRBJ2-7 | TRBD1 | TRBV27 | NA | TGTGCCAGCAGACACACAGGGGGTTCGGGCGAGCAGTACTTC | CASRHTGGSGEQYF
TRBJ2-1 | NA | TRBV29-1 | NA | TGCAGCGTTGAAGATAAGAGGAACAATGAGCAGTTCTTC | CSVEDKRNNEQFF
TRBJ2-2 | TRBD2 | TRBV7-9 | NA | TGTGCCAGCAGCCTGGCACTAGCGGGCCCCACCGGGGAGCTGTTTTTT | CASSLALAGPTGELFF
TRBJ2-5 | TRBD1 | TRBV6-6 | NA | TGTGCCAGCAGACGAATCGGAACAGGGGGTGAGACCCAGTACTTC | CASRRIGTGGETQYF
TRBJ1-2 | TRBD1 | TRBV9 | NA | TGTGCCAGCAGCGCGAATGGACAGGGGGCCTTCTATGGCTACACCTTC | CASSANGQGAFYGYTF
TRBJ1-1 | NA | TRBV6-1 | NA | TGTGCCAGCAGTGATATTCGGACATCGTTCGGGAGGACTGAAGCTTTCTTT | CASSDIRTSFGRTEAFF
TRBJ2-5 | TRBD1 | TRBV7-9 | once | TGTGCCAGCGCTTGGGACAGGGGGACGAGAGAGACCCAGTACTTC | CASAWDRGTRETQYF
TRBJ2-1 | TRBD2 | TRBV27 | NA | TGTGCCAGCAGAAAACGCGGACTAGCGGGAGGGCCCTTCAATGAGCAGTTCTTC | CASRKRGLAGGPFNEQFF
TRBJ2-7 | TRBD2 | TRBV18 | few | TGTGCCAGCTCACCAATGACTAGCGGGATCTCCTACGAGCAGTACTTC | CASSPMTSGISYEQYF
TRBJ2-7 | TRBD2 | TRBV29-1 | NA | TGCAGCGTTAAAACTAGCGGGTCCTCCTACGAGCAGTACTTC | CSVKTSGSSYEQYF
TRBJ1-1 | NA | TRBV7-9 | NA | TGTGCCAGCAGCTTGGGGCAGGCGAACACTGAAGCTTTCTTT | CASSLGQANTEAFF
TRBJ1-5 | NA | TRBV27 | once | TGTGCCAGCAGTTTTATGGGGGCAGGACAGCCCCAGCATTTT | CASSFMGAGQPQHF
TRBJ2-5 | TRBD2 | TRBV15 | NA | TGTGCCACCAGCAGAGTTGGGACACTAGCGGGAATGGAGACCCAGTACTTC | CATSRVGTLAGMETQYF
TRBJ1-1 | NA | TRBV28 | NA | TGTGCCAGCAGTTCGACAGGCATTATGAACACTGAAGCTTTCTTT | CASSSTGIMNTEAFF
TRBJ2-5 | NA | TRBV6-1 | NA | TGTGCCAGCAGTGAGGTGGCAAAAGAGACCCAGTACTTC | CASSEVAKETQYF
TRBJ2-3 | NA | TRBV7-9 | NA | TGTGCCAGCAGCTTAGCCCGGAGCACAGATACGCAGTATTTT | CASSLARSTDTQYF
TRBJ2-2 | NA | TRBV19 | NA | TGTGCCAGTAGTATAGAACACCTAGACACCGGGGAGCTGTTTTTT | CASSIEHLDTGELFF
TRBJ2-7 | TRBD2 | TRBV29-1 | NA | TGCAGCGTTCCAGCGGGAGTCGAGCAGTACTTC | CSVPAGVEQYF
TRBJ2-7 | TRBD1 | TRBV6-6 | NA | TGTGCCAGCAGTTCCCTTAGACAGGGACCTAACTACGAGCAGTACTTC | CASSSLRQGPNYEQYF
TRBJ2-7 | NA | TRBV5-4 | NA | TGTGCCAGCAGCTTGCTTCCGTCCTACGAGCAGTACTTC | CASSLLPSYEQYF
TRBJ2-7 | NA | TRBV6-5 | NA | TGTGCCAGCAGTTACGGCAGGGGCGCGGGCGAGCAGTACTTC | CASSYGRGAGEQYF
TRBJ2-3 | NA | TRBV11-2 | NA | TGTGCCAGCAGCTTAGAGAACGGGTTAAACACAGATACGCAGTATTTT | CASSLENGLNTDTQYF
TRBJ2-7 | TRBD2 | TRBV6-1 | NA | TGTGCCAGCAGGTTACTAGCGGGGATTACCTACGAGCAGTACTTC | CASRLLAGITYEQYF
TRBJ2-7 | TRBD1 | TRBV28 | NA | TGTGCCAGCAGTTTAAGCCCCACAGGGGCCTACGAGCAGTACTTC | CASSLSPTGAYEQYF
TRBJ2-7 | NA | TRBV6-5 | NA | TGTGCCAGCAGTTATGTAGCGAGCTCCTACGAGCAGTACTTC | CASSYVASSYEQYF